The 7 T cell receptor beta chains presented below share a single source sample, sequenced in a study of beta chain features in type 1 diabetes. Expressed TCRB transcripts were sequenced after all isolated RNA was converted to cDNA. The data were produced by immunoSEQ multiplex PCR, yet TCRdb's version contains in-frame clones alone and is incomplete. The table records roughly 350,000 clones, approximately 9.9% of them present only once. Sample: naive CD4+ T cells from blood. The receptors stem from a woman aged 25 to 39 in good health.

This clone came up a few times. This chain links TRBV27 with TRBJ2-3, with TRBD2 matching 12 bases. The CDR3 has 18 residues. Germline trimming cut 5 bases from V and 2 bases from J; bases unmatched to any gene: 11. Germline V CDR1 and CDR2: MNHEY, SMNVEV (reference sequence). The CDR3 is CASSPYPGLAGFTDTQYF. CDR3 nucleotide sequence: TGTGCCAGCAGTCCCTACCCCGGACTAGCGGGATTCACAGATACGCAGTATTTT.

This clone was observed a few times. J is TRBJ2-5 and V is TRBV5-1, with 7 bases fitting TRBD2. The CDR3 runs to 14 residues. After removal of 2 bases from V and 5 bases from J, the junction contained 6 bases not matched to a gene. Germline loops: CDR1 SGHRS, CDR2 YFSETQ. The CDR3 coding sequence is TGCGCCAGCAGCTTAGGAGAAGCGGGGGAGACCCAGTACTTC. Residues: CASSLGEAGETQYF.

V usage is TRBV7-2 and J usage is TRBJ1-4; a weak D match, TRBD1 (5 bases). Germline assignment: CDR1 SGHTA and CDR2 FQGNSA. The CDR3 totals 16 residues. V dropped 5 bases and J dropped 3 bases, with 16 bases sitting between them. As DNA, the CDR3 is TGTGCCAGCAGCCCACACCCGACAGCCTCTAATGAAAAACTGTTTTTT. Translation gives CASSPHPTASNEKLFF.

About this clone itself: The sample carries other DNA sequences with the same CDR3. This chain uses TRBV7-2 with TRBJ2-5; no clear D. Per germline, CDR1 SGHTA and CDR2 FQGNSA. This CDR3 contains 13 residues. Trimming removed 1 base at V and 5 bases at J, with 8 bases between. The CDR3 bases are TGTGCCAGCAGCTTAGGTCTAGAGGAGACCCAGTACTTC. This encodes CASSLGLEETQYF.

This clone has just a few counts. The V and J genes are TRBV15 and TRBJ2-1; D may be TRBD2 (5 bases). Germline-derived CDR1 and CDR2 are LNHNV and YYDKDF (reference sequence). The CDR3 is made up of 16 amino acids. V lost 1 base to trimming and J lost 4 bases, with 14 bases between them. Written as DNA, the CDR3 is TGTGCCACCAGCAGAGTAGGTAGCGCCCTTTACAATGAGCAGTTCTTC. Protein product: CATSRVGSALYNEQFF.

This clone was recorded a few times. The chain couples TRBV28 to TRBJ2-1; D is perhaps TRBD2 (6 bases). Germline V gene data show CDR1 as MDHEN and CDR2 as SYDVKM. V lost 7 bases and J 3 bases, leaving 16 bases between the germline ends. This CDR3 has 15 amino acids. The DNA for the CDR3 is TGTGCCAGCAATGCCTACACGGGGGACTACAATGAGCAGTTCTTC. This codes for CASNAYTGDYNEQFF.

This clone was observed a few times. V and J are TRBV29-1 and TRBJ2-2; TRBD2 aligns across 11 bases. The junction had 11 bases not matched to a gene; V was cut back by 7 bases and J by 1 base. Germline loops: CDR1 SQVTM, CDR2 ANQGSEA. The CDR3 is made up of 17 amino acids. The CDR3 DNA follows: TGCAGCGGCCAAGGGCTAGCGGGAGGTGGGAACACCGGGGAGCTGTTTTTT. Amino acid sequence: CSGQGLAGGGNTGELFF.